These 13 T cell receptor beta chains share one sample of origin, sequenced in a study of vaccination and CD4 T cells after COVID-19. Their specific antigens are unknown. An Oncomine TCR Beta short-read assay was used to sequence the DNA from cultured CD4+ T cells. TCRdb re-called the PCR reads with MiXCR, one entry per CDR3 protein. The sample records 7,500 to 9,000 distinct CDR3 sequences, about 42% being singletons. Sample treatment: approximately 9-day PBMC culture with coronavirus spike peptide pools or control peptides (ViraFEST assay). Researchers collected the unexposed donor's CD4+ T cells before the COVID-19 pandemic (2011-2018). Sequencing was done on a sample of CD4+ T cells from blood, cultured in vitro. All receptors come from a human donor in good health.

This clonotype showed up just a few times. This chain joins TRBV6-1 and TRBJ1-5; 8 nucleotides agree with TRBD1. After removal of 6 bases from V and 7 bases from J, the junction contained 23 bases not matched to a gene. Looked up from germline, CDR1 is MNHNS and CDR2 is SASEGT. The CDR3 runs 19 residues. The CDR3 DNA sequence: TGTGCCAGCAGCGACTTACGCGGGACAGGAACAGGTCACGGACAGCCCCAGCATTTT. Its translation is CASSDLRGTGTGHGQPQHF.

This chain links TRBV20-1 with TRBJ2-1; D unresolved. Deletions cut 0 bases from V and 8 bases from J, with 11 bases between. The CDR3 has 13 amino acids. Germline V lookup: CDR1 DFQATT, CDR2 SNEGSKA (reference sequence). CDR3 nucleotides: TGCAGTGCTAGAGACACTAATGTGGATGAGCAGTTCTTC. Protein product: CSARDTNVDEQFF.

This rearrangement joins TRBV30 to TRBJ1-2; D remains unclear. V gave up 2 bases and J gave up 6 bases, with 10 bases separating them. CDR1 is GTSNPN and CDR2 is SVGIG in the germline V gene (reference sequence). The CDR3 contains 12 residues. CDR3 sequence (DNA): TGTGCCTGGAGTTTACAGTCCCATGGCTACACCTTC. This encodes CAWSLQSHGYTF.

This sequence joins TRBV6-5 and TRBJ1-1; a possible D gene is TRBD1 (6 bases). From germline, CDR1 is MNHEY and CDR2 SVGAGI. The ends were cut back, 4 bases at V and 8 bases at J, with 17 bases in the middle. CDR3 length equals 14 residues. CDR3 nucleotides: TGTGCCAGCAGTTCCGGGGGGGGCAGGCCGGAAGCTTTCTTT. Translation: CASSSGGGRPEAFF.

The chain uses TRBV10-2 and TRBJ1-5; 7 bases are a match to TRBD1. The CDR3 extends over 15 amino acids. After removal of 3 bases from V and 6 bases from J, the junction contained 8 bases not matched to a gene. Germline V lookup: CDR1 WSHSY, CDR2 SAAADI. The CDR3 region is CASSDPQGSGQPQHF. The CDR3 DNA reads as TGCGCCAGCAGTGACCCACAGGGGTCCGGTCAGCCCCAGCATTTT.

This clonotype was seen only a few times. The chain uses TRBV30 and TRBJ1-1, with D hard to call. The CDR3 spans 11 residues. V was clipped by 8 bases and J by 7 bases, with 14 bases between them. Germline V gives CDR1 GTSNPN, CDR2 SVGIG (reference sequence). CDR3 residues: CAGTRRGEAFF. The CDR3 region has the DNA TGTGCCGGCACTAGGCGGGGTGAAGCTTTCTTT.

This clonotype was detected a few times. The chain couples TRBV6-2 or TRBV6-3 to TRBJ1-1; TRBD1 matches at 7 bases. The germline V gene encodes CDR1 MNHEY and CDR2 SVGEGT. The CDR3 is made up of 14 amino acids. With 2 bases clipped from V and 3 bases from J, the junction kept 3 bases outside the gene matches. The CDR3 loop reads CASSYKGADTEAFF. The CDR3 DNA reads as TGTGCCAGCAGTTACAAGGGGGCGGACACTGAAGCTTTCTTT.

This clonotype turned up a few times. CDR3 sequence: CASSGGSGDTEAFF. In nucleotides, the CDR3 is TGTGCCAGTAGTGGGGGGTCGGGGGACACTGAAGCTTTCTTT. The chain couples TRBV19 to TRBJ1-1, with a weak D call TRBD1 (5 bases). The V gene's germline CDR1 is LNHDA and CDR2 SQIVND (reference sequence). CDR3 length: 14 amino acids. V shed 5 bases and J shed 3 bases, with 13 bases lying between them.

The genes are TRBV10-3 and TRBJ2-3, with 12 nucleotides matching TRBD2. The trim removed 2 bases at V and 3 bases at J, leaving 6 bases unmatched. The CDR3 is 17 amino acids. The germline V gene encodes CDR1 ENHRY and CDR2 SYGVKD. CDR3 nucleotide sequence: TGTGCCATCAGTGAGGAGACTAGCGGGAGATTAACAGATACGCAGTATTTT. This gives the protein CAISEETSGRLTDTQYF.

J is TRBJ2-1 and V is TRBV12-3 or TRBV12-4, with 13 bases fitting TRBD2. This CDR3 is built from 17 residues. J gave up 8 bases and V 7 bases, and 14 bases lay outside the gene matches. The CDR3 spells CASTRRTGTSGKDEQFF. CDR3 nucleotides: TGTGCCAGCACGAGGCGTACCGGGACTAGCGGGAAGGATGAGCAGTTCTTC.

This chain links TRBV7-8 with TRBJ1-2; 7 positions agree with TRBD1. The CDR3 spans 14 residues. With 3 bases clipped from V and 4 bases from J, the junction kept 5 bases outside the gene matches. Germline-derived CDR1 and CDR2 are SGHVS and FQNEAQ. The CDR3 protein is CASSFQGTAYGYTF. The CDR3 nucleotides read TGTGCCAGCAGCTTCCAGGGGACAGCCTATGGCTACACCTTC.

This clonotype was counted once. The chain joins TRBV6-2 or TRBV6-3 to TRBJ2-7, with D unresolved. The V and J ends lost 5 bases and 0 bases respectively, with 14 bases between them. Germline CDR1 is MNHEY and CDR2 is SVGEGT. The CDR3 sequence is 15 residues long. The CDR3 sequence: CASSRRTLSSYEQYF. DNA of the CDR3: TGTGCCAGCAGTCGGCGCACGCTAAGCTCCTACGAGCAGTACTTC.

This clonotype appeared a few times. For the CDR3, the DNA is TGTGCCAGCAGCTTAGGTAGGCGTTTAGGAGATACGCAGTATTTT. This translates into CASSLGRRLGDTQYF. The chain combines TRBV7-2 with TRBJ2-3; the D is unclear. The CDR3 length is 15 residues. Germline lookup yields CDR1 SGHTA and CDR2 FQGNSA. Trimming stripped 1 base from V and 5 bases from J, with 13 bases between.